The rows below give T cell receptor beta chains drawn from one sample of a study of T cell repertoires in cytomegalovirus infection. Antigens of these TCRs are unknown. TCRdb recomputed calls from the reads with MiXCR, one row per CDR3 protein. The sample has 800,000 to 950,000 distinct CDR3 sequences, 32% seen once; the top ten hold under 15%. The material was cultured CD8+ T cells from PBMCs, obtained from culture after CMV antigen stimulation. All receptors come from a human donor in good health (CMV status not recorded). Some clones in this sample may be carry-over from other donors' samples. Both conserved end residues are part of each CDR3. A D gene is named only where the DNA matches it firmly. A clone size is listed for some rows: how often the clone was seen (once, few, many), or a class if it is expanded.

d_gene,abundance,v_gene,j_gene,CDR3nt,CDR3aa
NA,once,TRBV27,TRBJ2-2,TGTGCCAGCAGTTGGATTGAGGACACCGGGGAGCTGTTTTTT,CASSWIEDTGELFF
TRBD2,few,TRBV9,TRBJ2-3,TGTGCCAGCAGCGGAGGACTAGCGCGCACAGATACGCAGTATTTT,CASSGGLARTDTQYF
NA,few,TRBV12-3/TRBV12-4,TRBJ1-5,TGTGCCAGCAGTTTATCCCCTGTTCATCAGCCCCAGCATTTT,CASSLSPVHQPQHF
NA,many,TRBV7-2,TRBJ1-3,TGTGCCAGCAGCCGACAGGGAAACACCATATATTTT,CASSRQGNTIYF
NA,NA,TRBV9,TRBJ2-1,TGTGCCAGCAGCGTATATAATCAAGGGAATGAGCAGTTCTTC,CASSVYNQGNEQFF
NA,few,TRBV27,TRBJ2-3,TGTGCCAGCAGTTTACAGGGAACGACTAGCACAGATACGCAGTATTTT,CASSLQGTTSTDTQYF
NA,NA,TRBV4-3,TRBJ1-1,TGCGCCAGCAGCCAAGATGGGGTACAGTTATACACTGAAGCTTTCTTT,CASSQDGVQLYTEAFF
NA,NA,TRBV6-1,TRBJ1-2,TGTGCCAGCATGGGGACTCAAAACTATGGCTACACCTTC,CASMGTQNYGYTF
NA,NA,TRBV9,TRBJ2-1,TGTGCCAGCAGCCCCAGGGGGGGTTCGGACAATGAGCAGTTCTTC,CASSPRGGSDNEQFF
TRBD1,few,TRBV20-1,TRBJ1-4,TGCAGTGCTAGAGATCCGGGACAGGTTAATGAAAAACTGTTTTTT,CSARDPGQVNEKLFF
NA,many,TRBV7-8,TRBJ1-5,TGTGCCAGCAGTTACTACCTACCGGAAGGTAATCAGCCCCAGCATTTT,CASSYYLPEGNQPQHF
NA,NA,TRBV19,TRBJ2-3,TGTGCCAGTAGTGGCAGGGGAGATAGAACAGATACGCAGTATTTT,CASSGRGDRTDTQYF
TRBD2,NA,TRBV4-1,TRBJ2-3,TGCGCCAGCAGCCAAGACAAAAGCGGGGGATTCACAGATACGCAGTATTTT,CASSQDKSGGFTDTQYF
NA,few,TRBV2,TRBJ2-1,TGTGCCAGTCCTCACCGGGACTCTTACTACAATGAGCAGTTCTTC,CASPHRDSYYNEQFF
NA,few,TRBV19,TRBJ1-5,TGTGCCAGTACCCAAGTAGGAGGGAGCAATCAGCCCCAGCATTTT,CASTQVGGSNQPQHF
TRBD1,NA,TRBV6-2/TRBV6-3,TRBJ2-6,TGTGCCAGCAGTTACAGCCCCGGGACAGCCGTCGTCCTGACTTTC,CASSYSPGTAVVLTF
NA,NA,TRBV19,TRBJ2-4,TGTGCCAGTAGCTCTAGCCCTGGAGCCAAAAACATTCAGTACTTC,CASSSSPGAKNIQYF
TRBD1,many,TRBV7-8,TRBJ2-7,TGTGCCAGCAGCTCGGGACAGGGGAAAATGACCTACGAGCAGTACTTC,CASSSGQGKMTYEQYF
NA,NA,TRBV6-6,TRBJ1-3,TGTGCCAGCAGTTACGAAGGAACTGGAAACACCATATATTTT,CASSYEGTGNTIYF
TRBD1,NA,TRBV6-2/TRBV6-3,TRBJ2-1,TGTGCCAGCAGTTACACGCGGGCAGGGGGTTTGGATGAGCAGTTCTTC,CASSYTRAGGLDEQFF
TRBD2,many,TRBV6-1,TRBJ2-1,TGTGCCAGCAGAAGATTGGGACTAGCGGGGAACCTGAAAGGCAATGAGCAGTTCTTC,CASRRLGLAGNLKGNEQFF
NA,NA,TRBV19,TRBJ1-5,TGTGTCAGTACCGCCCGGGCAGGCTTGGGACAGCCCCAGCATTTT,CVSTARAGLGQPQHF
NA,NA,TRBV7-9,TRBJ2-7,TGTGCCAGCAGCTCCCCGGCCACGGCCTACGAGCAGTACTTC,CASSSPATAYEQYF
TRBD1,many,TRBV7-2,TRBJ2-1,TGTGCCAGCAGCTTAGACAGGGGTCGTTCCTACAATGAGCAGTTCTTC,CASSLDRGRSYNEQFF
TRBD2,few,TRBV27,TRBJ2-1,TGTGCCAGCAGTTTCGCAGGGAGGGTAGGTGAGCAGTTCTTC,CASSFAGRVGEQFF
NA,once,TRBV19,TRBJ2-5,TGTGCCAGTAGTATAACCTCGCTCGGGACCCAGTACTTC,CASSITSLGTQYF
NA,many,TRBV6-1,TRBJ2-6,TGTGCCAGCAGTGAAAGAGGGTCAGTTGGCGCCAACGTCCTGACTTTC,CASSERGSVGANVLTF
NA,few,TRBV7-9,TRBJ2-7,TGTGCCAGCAGCTTTGGGACGGGAAGCGAGCAGTACTTC,CASSFGTGSEQYF
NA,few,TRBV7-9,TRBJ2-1,TGTGCCAGCAGCTTAGGGGGGGACACCTACAATGAGCAGTTCTTC,CASSLGGDTYNEQFF
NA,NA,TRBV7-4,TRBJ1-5,TGTGCCAGCAGCTTACTTCAGCCCCAGCATTTT,CASSLLQPQHF
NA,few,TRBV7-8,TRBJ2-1,TGTGCCAGCACCCGGGACGGAGGGGGCAGAAATGAGCAGTTCTTC,CASTRDGGGRNEQFF
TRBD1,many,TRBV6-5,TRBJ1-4,TGTGCCAGCAGTTACGATGTAAGGGGACAGGCCCTACACAGTGAAAAACTGTTTTTT,CASSYDVRGQALHSEKLFF
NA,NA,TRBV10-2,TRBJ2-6,TGCGCCAGCAGTGAGGGCCTAGCCTCTGGGGCCAACGTCCTGACTTTC,CASSEGLASGANVLTF
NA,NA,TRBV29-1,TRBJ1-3,TGCAGCGTGATGGACACATCCGCCAACACCATATATTTT,CSVMDTSANTIYF
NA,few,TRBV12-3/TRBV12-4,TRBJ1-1,TGTGCCAGCAGTTTATCCCCCAAGAACACTGAAGCTTTCTTT,CASSLSPKNTEAFF
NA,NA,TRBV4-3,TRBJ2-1,TGCGCCAGCAGCCAAGAAGTTGCAGGGCCAGGGGTTTACAATGAGCAGTTCTTC,CASSQEVAGPGVYNEQFF
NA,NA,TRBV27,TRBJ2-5,TGTGCCAGCAGTTCTGCCTTGAGGGGAGAGACCCAGTACTTC,CASSSALRGETQYF
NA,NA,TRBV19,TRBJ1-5,TGTGCCAGTAGTCCCATGACAAACGGCAATCAGCCCCAGCATTTT,CASSPMTNGNQPQHF
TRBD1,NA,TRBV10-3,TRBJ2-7,TGTGCCATCAGTGACCGACAGGGAGCCCCCTACGAGCAGTACTTC,CAISDRQGAPYEQYF
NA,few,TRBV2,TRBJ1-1,TGTGCCAGCAAACCCCGCACTGAAGCTTTCTTT,CASKPRTEAFF
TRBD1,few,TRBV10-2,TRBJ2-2,TGCGCCAGCAGCCCCCAGGGGGCTGCCGGGGAGCTGTTTTTT,CASSPQGAAGELFF
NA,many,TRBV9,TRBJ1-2,TGTGCCAGCAGCCGGGAGGGAATTGGTGAGGGCTACACCTTC,CASSREGIGEGYTF
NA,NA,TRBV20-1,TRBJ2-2,TGCAGTGCGCCGAACAGGGAATGGAACACCGGGGAGCTGTTTTTT,CSAPNREWNTGELFF
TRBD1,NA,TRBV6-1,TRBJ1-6,TGTGCCAGTAGAGACAGGGGGAATTCACCCCTCCACTTT,CASRDRGNSPLHF
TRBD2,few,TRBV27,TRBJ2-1,TGTGCCAGCAGTTTATCCCCAGCGGGGGGGAACAATGAGCAGTTCTTC,CASSLSPAGGNNEQFF
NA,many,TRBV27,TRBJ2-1,TGTGCCAGCAGTTTATTCCCCCGGGCTATCAATGAGCAGTTCTTC,CASSLFPRAINEQFF
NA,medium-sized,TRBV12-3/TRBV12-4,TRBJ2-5,TGTGCCAGCAGTTTATACAGCGGGGAGACCCAGTACTTC,CASSLYSGETQYF
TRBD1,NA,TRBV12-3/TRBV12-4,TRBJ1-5,TGTGCCAGCAGTTTACAGGGACAGGGGGCGAGGCAGCCCCAGCATTTT,CASSLQGQGARQPQHF
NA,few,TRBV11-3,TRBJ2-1,TGTGCCAGCAGAGACTCCTTAGGAGATGAGCAGTTCTTC,CASRDSLGDEQFF
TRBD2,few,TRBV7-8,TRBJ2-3,TGTGCCAGCAGCCTAATGCTAGCGGGGGGGCGTGATACGCAGTATTTT,CASSLMLAGGRDTQYF
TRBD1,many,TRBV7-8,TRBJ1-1,TGTGCCAGCAGCCAGGACAGGAGAAACGAAGCTTTCTTT,CASSQDRRNEAFF
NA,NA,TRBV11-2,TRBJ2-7,TGTGCCAGCAGCTTAGGGTTTGGTCTCAACTACGAGCAGTACTTC,CASSLGFGLNYEQYF
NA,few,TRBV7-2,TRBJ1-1,TGTGCCAGCAGCCCCCCCGGGTGGGTGAAGACTGAAGCTTTCTTT,CASSPPGWVKTEAFF
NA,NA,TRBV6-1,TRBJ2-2,TGTGCCAGCAGTTGGACAGACGACACCGGGGAGCTGTTTTTT,CASSWTDDTGELFF
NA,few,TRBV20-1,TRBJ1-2,TGCAGTGCTAGAGACACCCTTGGAGGCTATGGCTACACCTTC,CSARDTLGGYGYTF